These 3 T cell receptor beta chains were all obtained from the same sample, sequenced in a study of blood T cell repertoires in COVID-19. Produced via immunoSEQ multiplex PCR; TCRdb's table is partial and in-frame only. This sample has about 200,000 clones; around nine tenths occur once, and the top ten carry about 6%. The sequenced sample was peripheral blood. The receptors originated from a man in his sixties who had recovered from COVID-19.

The chain has TRBV28 and TRBJ2-7; D remains ambiguous. The CDR3 spans 11 residues. Deletions cut 5 bases from V and 5 bases from J, with 7 bases between. Germline V gives CDR1 MDHEN, CDR2 SYDVKM. CDR3 amino acids: CASSTPNEQYF. CDR3 coding DNA: TGTGCCAGCAGTACTCCCAACGAGCAGTACTTC.

A note on this clone: At the DNA level, this CDR3 is encoded by other sequences in the same sample as well. The chain carries TRBV30 and TRBJ1-2; D unresolved. Trimming took off 1 base at V and 5 bases at J, with 11 bases between the two ends. Looked up from germline, CDR1 is GTSNPN and CDR2 is SVGIG (reference sequence). The CDR3 is 13 amino acids. This CDR3 reads CAWSAGDLYGYTF. The CDR3, as DNA: TGTGCCTGGAGTGCGGGAGACCTGTATGGCTACACCTTC.

The rearrangement joins TRBV5-1 to TRBJ2-5, with 9 bases lining up with TRBD2. This CDR3 has 16 amino acids. V shed 3 bases and J 2 bases; nucleotides not matched to a gene: 8. The germline gives CDR1 SGHRS, CDR2 YFSETQ. In nucleotides, the CDR3 is TGCGCCAGCAGCTCTTGGGGTAGCGGGAGTCAAGAGACCCAGTACTTC. Its translation is CASSSWGSGSQETQYF.